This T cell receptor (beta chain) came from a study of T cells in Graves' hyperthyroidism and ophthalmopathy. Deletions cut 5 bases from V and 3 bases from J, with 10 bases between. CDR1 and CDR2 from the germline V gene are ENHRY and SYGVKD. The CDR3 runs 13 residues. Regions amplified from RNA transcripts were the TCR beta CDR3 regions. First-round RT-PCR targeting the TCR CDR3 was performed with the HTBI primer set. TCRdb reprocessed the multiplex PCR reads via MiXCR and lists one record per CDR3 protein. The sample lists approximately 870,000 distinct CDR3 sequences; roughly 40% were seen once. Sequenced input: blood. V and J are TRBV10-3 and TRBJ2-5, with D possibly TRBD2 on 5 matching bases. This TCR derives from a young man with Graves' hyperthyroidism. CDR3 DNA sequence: TGTGCCATCAGTCCGTGGGGAGAAGAGACCCAGTACTTC. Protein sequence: CAISPWGEETQYF.